The source of this T cell receptor beta chain is a study of brain T cells in children with intractable seizures. The V and J ends lost 1 base and 8 bases, in that order; junction bases with no gene match: 18. This CDR3 is 19 amino acids long. The germline gives CDR1 SGHRS, CDR2 YFSETQ. Sequenced by immunoSEQ multiplex PCR; TCRdb stores in-frame clones only, minus some. The table has about 340,000 clones, about 94% seen once. Specified time point: blood from clinic visit 5 months post-surgery; TSC patient then seizure free. Sequencing was limited to surgery cases with top T cell transcript signatures in brain tissue.

This clonotype originated in a boy younger than two with tuberous sclerosis and intractable seizures. J is TRBJ2-2 and V is TRBV5-1; 9 nucleotides align to TRBD2. This specimen was peripheral blood, taken 4 to 6 months after surgery. The CDR3 DNA reads as TGCGCCAGCAGCTTGCTTCCTAGCGGGGCCTCGGGGATGTTTGGGGAGCTGTTTTTT. This translates into CASSLLPSGASGMFGELFF.